This T cell receptor (beta chain) was recorded in a study of blood T cell repertoires in COVID-19. About the study: COVID-19 samples collected from the United States, Italy and Spain covered acute and convalescent phases. Sample material is recorded as cDNA or gDNA derived from T cells, B-cell-depleted T cells, or PBMCs.

The Seattle patients, enrolled during active infection, were followed longitudinally. Per the original methods: Estimation of nucleated cell counts was performed using reference gene primer amplification. Libraries were prepared by immunoSEQ multiplex PCR; TCRdb keeps only in-frame clonotypes and omits some of them. That table gives V, J and clone size, and the DNA gave D and trimming. Here the sample spans around 60,000 clones, roughly 80% being singletons. The V segment lost 9 bases and the J segment 6 bases; nucleotides outside the gene matches: 5. CDR3 length: 14 amino acids. CDR1 is LNHDA and CDR2 is SQIVND in the germline V gene (reference sequence).

The chain links TRBV19 to TRBJ2-1; 13 nucleotides line up with TRBD2. The receptor was isolated from a man between 60 and 70 years old with COVID-19, enrolled during active disease. Sample: peripheral blood. Here the CDR3 DNA reads TGTGCCAGCTCCGGACTAGCGGGAGCCAATGAGCAGTTCTTC. Protein product: CASSGLAGANEQFF.